This T cell receptor (beta chain) came from a study of identical twins. Regarding the study as a whole: Recombination models fit unrelated individuals' TCR alpha sharing but underestimated twins'. The analysis was cross-sectional rather than longitudinal within donors.

This clonotype was seen repeatedly, ten times or more. Its antigen is undetermined. Via MiXCR, TCRdb re-called the 5' RACE reads, giving one row per CDR3 protein. In the table there are more than 350,000 distinct CDR3 sequences, approximately 8.7% of which are singletons. The origin of this receptor is a woman in her forties or fifties in good health. Specimen: naive T cells sorted from blood.

The CDR3 here is CAISGGDYEQYF. In DNA, the CDR3 is TGTGCCATCAGTGGAGGAGATTACGAGCAGTACTTC. V gene TRBV10-3 combines with J gene TRBJ2-7; D call uncertain. Per germline, CDR1 ENHRY and CDR2 SYGVKD. V was pared by 4 bases and J by 4 bases, with 8 bases between. This CDR3 is 12 amino acids long.